A single sample gave rise to the 20 T cell receptor beta chains below, sequenced in a study of T cell responses to AZD1222 COVID-19 vaccine. Method: immunoSEQ multiplex PCR; TCRdb's copy keeps in-frame clones and lacks some. The repertoire holds 120,000 or so clones, with 70% to 90% as singletons. Sequencing was performed on peripheral blood, taken on day 0 of AZD1222 vaccination. The receptors stem from an adult in good health.

The rearrangement links TRBV6-5 to TRBJ1-1; D ambiguous. Germline CDR1 reads MNHEY; CDR2 reads SVGAGI. The germline V and J ends were trimmed by 7 bases and 1 base, with 16 bases remaining between them. CDR3 length equals 15 residues. The CDR3 sequence: CASIPRSRPNTEAFF. The CDR3 DNA follows: TGTGCCAGCATCCCACGCTCCAGGCCGAACACTGAAGCTTTCTTT.

The V gene is TRBV5-1, the J gene TRBJ2-7; 12 bases line up with TRBD2. The trim removed 2 bases at V and 2 bases at J, leaving 8 bases unmatched. The CDR3 covers 17 residues. Germline-derived CDR1 and CDR2 are SGHRS and YFSETQ. CDR3 amino acids: CASSFTSGGLSPYEQYF. In DNA, the CDR3 is TGCGCCAGCAGCTTTACTAGCGGGGGGCTTAGTCCCTACGAGCAGTACTTC.

The V call is TRBV5-6, the J call TRBJ1-3; D gene uncertain. The CDR3 is made up of 16 amino acids. Germline assignment: CDR1 SGHDT and CDR2 YYEEEE. Trimming removed 0 bases at V and 1 base at J, with 11 bases between. The CDR3: CASSLGQDVSGNTIYF. The CDR3, as DNA: TGTGCCAGCAGCTTGGGGCAGGACGTATCTGGAAACACCATATATTTT. Together with reference TRBV5-6 and TRBJ1-3, the CDR3 gives the full variable domain: DAGVTQSPTHLIKTRGQQVTLRCSPKSGHDTVSWYQQALGQGPQFIFQYYEEEERQRGNFPDRFSGHQFPNYSSELNVNALLLGDSALYLCASSLGQDVSGNTIYFGEGSWLTVV.

This chain links TRBV7-6 with TRBJ1-2; D perhaps matches TRBD1 (6 bases). The CDR3 is 15 residues long. The germline V and J ends were trimmed by 2 bases and 5 bases, with 15 bases remaining between them. Germline-derived CDR1 and CDR2 are SGHVS and FNYEAQ. The CDR3 nucleotides are TGTGCCAGCAGCTTACAGCCAGGGGAGGGGTATGGCTACACCTTC. It encodes CASSLQPGEGYGYTF.

This clone was picked up one time. The germline gene is not matched at one end of the junction; a read error may be the cause. The CDR3 spells CASTLEMGNEQYF. DNA for the CDR3: TGTGCCAGCACTTTAGAGATGGGGAACGAGCAGTACTTC. The genes are TRBV27 and TRBJ2-7; D is undetermined. This CDR3 is built from 13 residues. The germline V gene encodes CDR1 MNHEY and CDR2 SMNVEV (reference sequence).

The chain has TRBV30 and TRBJ1-2; D remains unclear. The CDR3 spans 11 residues. V was pared by 0 bases and J by 9 bases, with 8 bases between. Germline values: CDR1 GTSNPN, CDR2 SVGIG (reference sequence). The CDR3: CAWSVPGSYTF. CDR3 coding DNA: TGTGCCTGGAGTGTGCCGGGAAGCTACACCTTC.

This clone came up once. The rearrangement links TRBV18 to TRBJ1-1; the match to TRBD1 covers 9 bases. After removal of 3 bases from V and 4 bases from J, the junction contained 9 bases not matched to a gene. Germline V lookup: CDR1 KGHSH, CDR2 LQKENI. CDR3 length equals 16 residues. The CDR3 is CASSPPGQGWRTEAFF. CDR3 nucleotides: TGTGCCAGCTCACCGCCGGGACAGGGATGGCGCACTGAAGCTTTCTTT.

The chain couples TRBV12-5 to TRBJ2-5; D possibly matches TRBD1 or TRBD2 (5 bases each). The V end lost 5 bases, the J end lost 5 bases, and 12 bases lay between the germline ends. The CDR3 has 13 amino acids. Germline V gene lookup returns CDR1 LGHNT and CDR2 FRNRAP. The DNA of the CDR3 is TGTGCTAGTGGTCCCGGGACGTTGGAGACCCAGTACTTC. Protein sequence: CASGPGTLETQYF.

This sequence joins TRBV5-1 and TRBJ2-2, with a possible D match to TRBD1 (6 bases). CDR3 length: 15 residues. V was pared by 0 bases and J by 1 base, with 7 bases between. The germline gives CDR1 SGHRS, CDR2 YFSETQ. The CDR3 sequence: CASSLGGLNTGELFF. CDR3 coding DNA: TGCGCCAGCAGCTTGGGGGGGCTGAACACCGGGGAGCTGTTTTTT.

The V gene is TRBV5-1, the J gene TRBJ1-6; D remains unclear. Germline V lookup: CDR1 SGHRS, CDR2 YFSETQ. With 2 bases removed from V and 9 bases from J, the gap between germline ends came to 12 bases. This CDR3 region has 14 residues. CDR3 nucleotides: TGCGCCAGCAGCTTTGTAGAGGGAGCTTCACCCCTCCACTTT. This sequence encodes CASSFVEGASPLHF. The full variable domain, with the rest looked up from reference TRBV5-1 and TRBJ1-6, is KAGVTQTPRYLIKTRGQQVTLSCSPISGHRSVSWYQQTPGQGLQFLFEYFSETQRNKGNFPGRFSGRQFSNSRSEMNVSTLELGDSALYLCASSFVEGASPLHFGNGTRLTVT.

This clone was found a few times. This chain uses TRBV7-9 with TRBJ2-3; 10 bases map to TRBD2. The CDR3 consists of 16 residues. With 5 bases clipped from V and 0 bases from J, the junction kept 5 bases outside the gene matches. Per the germline V gene, CDR1 is SEHNR and CDR2 is FQNEAQ (reference sequence). Here the CDR3 DNA reads TGTGCCAGCAGCACCGGACTAGCGGACAGCACAGATACGCAGTATTTT. It yields the protein CASSTGLADSTDTQYF.

The V call is TRBV21-1, the J call TRBJ1-1; the table's D gene call, TRBD1, was not cross checked with the DNA. TRBV21-1 has pseudogene status. The CDR3 is 16 residues long. The DNA of the CDR3 is TGTGCCAGCAGCAATCGAAGTCAGGTCGACCCCACTGAAGCTTTCTTT. This gives the protein CASSNRSQVDPTEAFF.

The chain employs TRBV7-9 and TRBJ1-2; D unclear. The V gene lost 4 bases and the J gene lost 7 bases, with 7 bases spanning the gap. CDR1 and CDR2 from the germline V gene are SEHNR and FQNEAQ (reference sequence). The CDR3 length is 11 residues. CDR3 region: CASSSRSGYTF. Written as DNA, the CDR3 is TGTGCCAGCAGCTCACGGAGTGGCTACACCTTC.

The gene calls are TRBV10-3 and TRBJ1-2; 7 nucleotides agree with TRBD1. The CDR3 runs to 12 residues. Losses at the gene ends were 7 bases for V and 4 bases for J; bases not matched to a gene: 3. Germline V gene sequence: CDR1 ENHRY, CDR2 SYGVKD. CDR3 protein: CAIKGGVYGYTF. The DNA of the CDR3 is TGTGCCATCAAAGGGGGCGTCTATGGCTACACCTTC.

The V gene is TRBV25-1, the J gene TRBJ1-6; D is undetermined. This CDR3 is 13 amino acids long. Trimming took 8 bases from V and 13 from J, leaving 18 bases between them. Looked up from germline, CDR1 is MGHDK and CDR2 is SYGVNS. CDR3 protein: CASARTVEEPLHF. DNA of the CDR3: TGTGCCAGCGCTAGGACGGTGGAGGAGCCCCTCCACTTT.

Only one count was recorded for this clone. The rearrangement uses TRBV24-1 and TRBJ2-3; 8 positions agree with TRBD2. Germline V CDR1 and CDR2: KGHDR, SFDVKD. V lost 4 bases and J lost 0; bases outside the gene matches: 5. The length of the CDR3 is 16 residues. The DNA of the CDR3 is TGTGCCACCAGTGAGTCCCAGCGGGGGAGCACAGATACGCAGTATTTT. Translating it yields CATSESQRGSTDTQYF.

This clone is a singleton in its sample. This chain joins TRBV11-1 and TRBJ1-4, with D hard to call. The CDR3 runs 15 residues. V gave up 5 bases and J gave up 8 bases, with 18 bases separating them. Germline V gene data show CDR1 as SGHAT and CDR2 as FQDESV (reference sequence). CDR3 in amino acids: CASSPSPGSREKLFF. As DNA, the CDR3 is TGTGCCAGCAGCCCAAGCCCCGGGAGTCGGGAAAAACTGTTTTTT.

The chain joins TRBV6-1 to TRBJ2-1; tentatively, D is TRBD1 (5 bases). The CDR3 contains 14 residues. In germline, CDR1 is MNHNS, CDR2 SASEGT. Trimming removed 0 bases from V and 4 bases from J, with 7 bases in between. The CDR3 DNA follows: TGTGCCAGCAGTGAAGCGCGACAGTACAATGAGCAGTTCTTC. This codes for CASSEARQYNEQFF.

The gene calls are TRBV19 and TRBJ1-2, with D possibly being TRBD1 (5 bases). The CDR3 is 15 residues long. Germline CDR1 LNHDA, CDR2 SQIVND (reference sequence). With 1 base removed from V and 4 bases from J, the gap between germline ends came to 13 bases. CDR3 sequence: CASSIADDSLYGYTF. The CDR3 DNA sequence: TGTGCCAGTAGTATAGCCGATGACAGCCTCTATGGCTACACCTTC.

The rearrangement uses TRBV11-1 and TRBJ2-7, with 7 bases matching TRBD1. Germline-derived CDR1 and CDR2 are SGHAT and FQDESV (reference sequence). V was pared by 5 bases and J by 4 bases, with 11 bases of the junction left unmatched. CDR3 length: 15 residues. This CDR3 reads CASSPTDRMEYEQYF. CDR3 nucleotides: TGTGCCAGCAGCCCAACGGACAGGATGGAGTACGAGCAGTACTTC.